Detailed here is one T cell receptor (beta chain). Its antigen is still unknown. The data are from a study of chemoradiotherapy in HPV16-positive cancers. Repertoires were sampled repeatedly during chemoradiotherapy. Study-wide points: Better recurrence-free survival went with HPV-responsive T-cell expansion in HPV16-positive patients.

The table came from immunoSEQ multiplex PCR; TCRdb's copy has only in-frame clones and leaves some out. This sample yields about 22,000 clones, of which around nine tenths are seen a single time; roughly 17% belongs to the top ten. The sample consisted of blood, taken from a patient who underwent chemoradiotherapy. This TCR was sampled from a human donor with HPV-associated anogenital cancer.

Written as DNA, the CDR3 is TGCAGCGTTGTCAGGACAGGGAGGGGAGATACGCAGTATTTT. Translated: CSVVRTGRGDTQYF. The rearrangement links TRBV29-1 to TRBJ2-3, with a tentative D call TRBD1 (8 bases). This CDR3 has 14 residues. The V gene's germline CDR1 is SQVTM and CDR2 ANQGSEA. Trimming took off 4 bases at V and 5 bases at J, with 16 bases between the two ends.